This TCR beta chain originates from a study of response to subunit inactivated influenza vaccine. The study's findings and limits: With each seasonal influenza vaccination, the authors suggested, few new T cells are recruited.

Germline CDR1 SGHDN, CDR2 FVKESK. The CDR3 extends over 12 amino acids. V lost 1 base and J lost 13; bases outside the gene matches: 3. TCRdb passed the RT-PCR reads through MiXCR, listing each CDR3 protein once. This sample has 300,000 to 350,000 distinct CDR3 sequences, with about a fifth found just once. With regard to this clonotype: Its specificity is unknown.

Sample: PBMCs from blood, taken approximately 22 months after vaccination. The clonotype comes from a man aged 50 to 69 who received an inactivated influenza vaccine. The J gene is TRBJ1-4, the V gene TRBV14, with 7 bases matching TRBD1. DNA of the CDR3: TGTGCCAGCAGCCAAGGGGACAGCCGACTGTTTTTT. Protein sequence: CASSQGDSRLFF.